This T cell receptor beta chain was captured in a study of blood T cell repertoires in COVID-19 (dated by TCRdb to the early 2020s). With respect to the entire study: Collaborator samples came from the United States, Italy and Spain and covered acute and convalescent phases of COVID-19. The prospective study material was composed of cDNA or gDNA derived from T cells, B-cell-depleted T cells, or PBMCs. Subjects who had been exposed to COVID-19, were actively infected with it, or had recovered from it provided the deeply sampled blood TCRbeta repertoires that made up the dataset. The repertoires were released in a freely available public database intended as a resource for research on the immune response to SARS-CoV-2. Samples came from the ongoing ImmuneRACE study (first 160 participants) plus 1,254 subjects from 6 global collaborators. Nearly every sample came with metadata listing a de-identified subject ID, COVID-19 status, age in years and sex. HLA class I and class II types, where available, came from metadata supplied by the sample provider rather than from assay-based typing.

Concerning this clone itself: What antigen it recognizes has not been identified. No much larger clone is present one base from it, and per-base qualities are unavailable.

The CDR3 goes from the cysteine to the phenylalanine over 13 residues. Only the CDR3 region is kept as DNA, spanning 39 bases read in frame from base 1. A distance of 12 bases separates the germline ends of V and J, which lose 1 base and 14 bases respectively. The germline V gene provides CDR1 SGHDN and CDR2 FVKESK. What the authors observed across the whole study: Clinical and demographic metadata were provided uncurated, with the amount varying by source and participant.

Participants in the prospective study were enrolled through a virtual design, were aged roughly 18 to 95 years, and lived in roughly 24 United States geographic areas. In the prospective study, cohorts were assigned on the basis of participant-reported clinical history obtained from a screening survey and a study questionnaire. Mobile phlebotomists in the prospective study collected whole blood, serum and a nasopharyngeal or oropharyngeal swab from every participant. Additional blood draws and questionnaires over an approximately two-month period could optionally be provided by prospective study participants. Before DNA extraction, prospective study blood samples were shipped either frozen or at room temperature. The immunoSEQ Assay, a bias-controlled multiplex PCR, was used to amplify TCRbeta CDR3 regions from genomic DNA. Per the authors' processing: The number of nucleated cells in each sample was estimated from the amplification of reference gene primers within the assay. Sequence reads were collapsed and filtered to measure the absolute abundance of every unique TCRbeta CDR3 rearrangement. For each sample, productive Simpson clonality was calculated as the square root of Simpson's diversity index across productive rearrangements. TCRdb limited this immuneACCESS table to in-frame rearrangements with V and J called. A share of clones is missing; checked studies link under half to unresolved V genes, and the rest is unexplained. V and J calls and clone size are copied from that table; D and trimming were computed from the DNA. This sample comprises about 200,000 clones, around 86% of them detected only once. The ten top clones hold 5.6% of the sample.

The sequence was collected from a man between 35 and 55 years old with acute COVID-19. The V and J segments used are TRBV14 and TRBJ1-6; the D gene cannot be resolved reliably. The sample consisted of PBMCs or T cells enriched from blood (not recorded which). The CDR3 reads as follows: CASSQASLLALHF. The DNA sequence is as follows: TGTGCCAGCAGCCAAGCGTCGCTGTTAGCCCTCCACTTT.